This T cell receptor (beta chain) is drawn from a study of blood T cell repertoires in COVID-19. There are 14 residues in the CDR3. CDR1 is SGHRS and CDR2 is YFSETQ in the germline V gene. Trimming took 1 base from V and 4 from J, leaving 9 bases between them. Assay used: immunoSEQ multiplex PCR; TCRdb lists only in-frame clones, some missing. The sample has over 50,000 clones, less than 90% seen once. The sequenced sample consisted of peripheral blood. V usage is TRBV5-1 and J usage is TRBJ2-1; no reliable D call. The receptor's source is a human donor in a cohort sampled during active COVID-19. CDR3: CASSLYVRYNEQFF. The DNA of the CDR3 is TGCGCCAGCAGCTTGTATGTCAGATACAATGAGCAGTTCTTC.